A single sample gave rise to the 6 T cell receptor beta chains below, sequenced in a study of post-analysis software for immune sequencing data. General observations from the study: TRBV5-6, TRBV5-1 and TRBV20-1 were among 4 or 5 TRBV segments more frequent in patients than controls.

Researchers reported that TCR beta cDNA libraries carried unique molecular identifiers. TCRdb fed the PCR reads into MiXCR, producing one record per CDR3 protein. Of roughly 620,000 distinct CDR3 sequences listed, 44% were seen once; the top ten hold around 1.7%. What these receptors recognize is not known. Specimen: blood. The receptor source for this set is a girl between 10 and 17 years old with multiple sclerosis.

The chain has TRBV28 and TRBJ2-3; no reliable D call. Trimming removed 6 bases from V and 0 bases from J, with 7 bases in between. CDR3 length: 13 amino acids. CDR1 MDHEN and CDR2 SYDVKM come from the germline V gene. Here the CDR3 DNA reads TGTGCCAGCAGCACGACTAGCACAGATACGCAGTATTTT. Encoded protein: CASSTTSTDTQYF.

The chain joins TRBV2 to TRBJ2-7; TRBD1 matches 11 bases. V lost 8 bases and J lost 9; bases outside the gene matches: 6. Germline-derived CDR1 and CDR2 are SNHLY and FYNNEI. CDR3 length equals 12 residues. The CDR3 loop is CASLGQGVWQYF. In DNA form, the CDR3 reads TGTGCCAGCCTGGGACAGGGGGTCTGGCAGTACTTC.

Only a few counts were recorded for this clonotype. The chain uses TRBV28 and TRBJ2-6; the D is unclear. CDR3 length equals 15 residues. Trimming left V 2 bases short and J 0 bases short, with 5 bases between. From germline, CDR1 is MDHEN and CDR2 SYDVKM. CDR3 bases: TGTGCCAGCAGTTTAGAGGTCTCTGGGGCCAACGTCCTGACTTTC. Translation gives CASSLEVSGANVLTF. The full variable domain, its missing parts supplied by reference TRBV28 and TRBJ2-6, is DVKVTQSSRYLVKRTGEKVFLECVQDMDHENMFWYRQDPGLGLRLIYFSYDVKMKEKGDIPEGYSVSREKKERFSLILESASTNQTSMYLCASSLEVSGANVLTFGAGSRLTVL.

The chain carries TRBV12-3 or TRBV12-4 and TRBJ2-3, with TRBD2 matching 9 bases. V gave up 6 bases and J gave up 6 bases; unmatched junction bases: 7. The CDR3 has 14 amino acids. The CDR3 protein is CASSHGTSWDTQYF. The CDR3 DNA sequence: TGTGCCAGCAGCCATGGGACTAGCTGGGATACGCAGTATTTT.

This clonotype was seen a handful of times. This rearrangement joins TRBV5-1 to TRBJ2-1, with D perhaps TRBD1 (6 bases). The CDR3 runs 15 residues. V was trimmed by 2 bases and J by 4 bases, leaving 13 bases between them. CDR1 and CDR2 from the germline V gene are SGHRS and YFSETQ. CDR3 nucleotides: TGCGCCAGCAGCTTAGGTCAGGGGAGATACAATGAGCAGTTCTTC. Translated: CASSLGQGRYNEQFF.

V gene TRBV20-1 combines with J gene TRBJ2-3, with D possibly matching TRBD1 (6 bases). V was trimmed by 6 bases and J by 5 bases, leaving 15 bases between them. Germline V lookup: CDR1 DFQATT, CDR2 SNEGSKA (reference sequence). The CDR3 extends over 13 amino acids. The DNA for the CDR3 is TGCAGTGCCAGAAGGACAGTTAAAGATACGCAGTATTTT. Translation: CSARRTVKDTQYF.